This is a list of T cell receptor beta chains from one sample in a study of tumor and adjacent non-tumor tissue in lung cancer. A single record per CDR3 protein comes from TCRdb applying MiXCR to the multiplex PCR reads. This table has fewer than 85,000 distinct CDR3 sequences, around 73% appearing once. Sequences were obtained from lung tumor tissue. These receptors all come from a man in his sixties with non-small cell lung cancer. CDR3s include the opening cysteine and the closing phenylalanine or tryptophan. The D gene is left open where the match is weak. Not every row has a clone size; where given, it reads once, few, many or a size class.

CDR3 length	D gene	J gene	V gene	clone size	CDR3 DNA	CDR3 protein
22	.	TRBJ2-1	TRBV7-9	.	TGTGCCAGCAGCTTTTTCAAGGGGCTGTTGGGTGCGGATCTAAGCTCCTACAATGAGCAGTTCTTC	CASSFFKGLLGADLSSYNEQFF
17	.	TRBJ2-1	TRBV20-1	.	TGCAGTGCTAGACCCCCTTCCGGGATGCAATCCTACAATGAGCAGTCCTTC	CSARPPSGMQSYNEQSF
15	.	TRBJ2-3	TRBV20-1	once	TGCAGTGCTAGAGACCCGCAGAAGGGCACAGATACACAGTATTTT	CSARDPQKGTDTQYF
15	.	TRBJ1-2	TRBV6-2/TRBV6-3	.	TGTGCCACCCACCGCAGGGCCCCGCAGCACTATGGCTACACCTTC	CATHRRAPQHYGYTF
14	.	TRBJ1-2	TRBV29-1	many	TGCAGCGTTGAAGATCTGAGGGGTCGCAATGGCTACACCTTC	CSVEDLRGRNGYTF
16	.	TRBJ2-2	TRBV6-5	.	TGTGCCAGCAATTCTGGACTAACGTTGAACACAGGGGAGCTGTTTTTT	CASNSGLTLNTGELFF
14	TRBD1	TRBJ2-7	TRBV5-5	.	TGTGCCAGTAGCTCAGACAGGGTTTTCTACGAGCAGTCCTTC	CASSSDRVFYEQSF
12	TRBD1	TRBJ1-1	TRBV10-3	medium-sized	TGTGCCGCCAGGGGGGGGAGGCGTGAAGCTTTCTTT	CAARGGRREAFF
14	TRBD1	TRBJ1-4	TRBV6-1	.	TGTGCCAGCAGTCGGGACAGCCCAGGAGAAAAACTGTTTTTT	CASSRDSPGEKLFF
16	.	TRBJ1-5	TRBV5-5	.	TGTGCCAGCAGCTTGGTCGGGGGGGTCAGTAATCAGCCCCAGCATTTT	CASSLVGGVSNQPQHF
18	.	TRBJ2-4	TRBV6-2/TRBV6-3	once	TGTGCCAACAGTGCCCGGGACGGGGGGCACGTTGCCAAAAACATTCAGTACTTC	CANSARDGGHVAKNIQYF
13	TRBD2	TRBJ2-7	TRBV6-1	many	TGTGCCACCAGTAGGACTAGCGGTTACGAGCAGTACTTC	CATSRTSGYEQYF
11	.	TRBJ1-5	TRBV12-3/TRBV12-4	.	TGTGCCAGCAGTGGTAATAAGAAACAGCATTTT	CASSGNKKQHF
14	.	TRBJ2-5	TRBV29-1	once	TGCAGCGCCCCGCACAACTACTGCCAAGAGGCCCAGTACTTC	CSAPHNYCQEAQYF
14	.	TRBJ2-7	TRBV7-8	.	TGTACCAGCAGCTTCGAGGACAAATTCTACGAGCAGTACTTC	CTSSFEDKFYEQYF
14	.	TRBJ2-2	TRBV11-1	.	TGTGCCATCAGCTATACTAGTAGCACCGGGGTGCTGTTTTTT	CAISYTSSTGVLFF
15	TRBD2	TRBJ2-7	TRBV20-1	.	TGCAGTGCCACCGGGACTAGTGGGGATTCCTACGAGCAGTACTTC	CSATGTSGDSYEQYF
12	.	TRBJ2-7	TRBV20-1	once	TGCAGTGCGATGGACAGACCCGACGAACAGTGCTTC	CSAMDRPDEQCF
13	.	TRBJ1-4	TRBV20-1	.	TGCAGTGCTAAGACGGCCCCTAATGAAAAACTGTTTTTT	CSAKTAPNEKLFF
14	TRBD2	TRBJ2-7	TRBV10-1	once	TGCGCCAGCTGTGGATCTAGCGGGAGTAACGAGCACTACTTC	CASCGSSGSNEHYF
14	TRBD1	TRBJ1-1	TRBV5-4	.	TGTGCCAACAGCTTGGAGACAGGGAAATATCCCGCTTTCTTT	CANSLETGKYPAFF
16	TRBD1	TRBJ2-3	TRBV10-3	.	TGTGCCATCAGTGAAAGGGGACAGGGTCTAACAGATACGCAGTATTTT	CAISERGQGLTDTQYF
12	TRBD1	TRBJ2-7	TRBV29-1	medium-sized	TGCAGCGGAAGGACAGGGGCCTACGAGCAGTACTTC	CSGRTGAYEQYF
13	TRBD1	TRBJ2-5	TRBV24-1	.	TGTGCCACCGGGGGACAGGAAGGAGAGACCCAGTACTTC	CATGGQEGETQYF
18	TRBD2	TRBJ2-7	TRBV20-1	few	TGCAGTGCTAGCGCCGGTCTAGCGGGAGGGCCTGATTACTACGAGCAGTACTTC	CSASAGLAGGPDYYEQYF
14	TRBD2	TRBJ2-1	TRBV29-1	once	TGCAGCGTGGATAGCGGGAGCTCCTACAATGAACAGTCCTTC	CSVDSGSSYNEQSF
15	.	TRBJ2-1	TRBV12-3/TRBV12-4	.	TGTGCCAACAGTATCCCTCAGCGTGACCACAATGAGCAGTTCTTC	CANSIPQRDHNEQFF
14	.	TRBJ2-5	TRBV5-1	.	TGCGCCAGCAGTGACGGCTCAGGGGAAGAGAGCCAGTACTTC	CASSDGSGEESQYF
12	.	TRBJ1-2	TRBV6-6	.	TGTGTCAGCAGTTTCACAAAACGCGGCTATACCTTC	CVSSFTKRGYTF
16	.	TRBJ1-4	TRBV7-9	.	TGTGCCAGCAGCTCCTCCGGACGGTCGACTAATGAAAAACTGTTTTTT	CASSSSGRSTNEKLFF
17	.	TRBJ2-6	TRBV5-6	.	TGTAACAGCAGCTTGAGGAATTTAATCTCTGGGGCCAACGTCCTGACTTTC	CNSSLRNLISGANVLTF
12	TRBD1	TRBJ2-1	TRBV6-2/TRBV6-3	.	TGTGCCAGTGCCGACAGGGCGAATGAGCTGTTCTTC	CASADRANELFF
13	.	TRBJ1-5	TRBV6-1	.	TGTGTCGGCAAAGGAATCGGTAATCAGCCCCAGCATTTT	CVGKGIGNQPQHF
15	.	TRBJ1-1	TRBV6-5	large	TGTGCCAGCAGTTACTCGAGAAGGGGAGGAACTGAAGCTTTCTTT	CASSYSRRGGTEAFF
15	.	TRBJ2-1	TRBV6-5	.	TGTGCCAGCAGTCTAGCGCGGGGGCCTTACAATGGGCTGTTCTTC	CASSLARGPYNGLFF
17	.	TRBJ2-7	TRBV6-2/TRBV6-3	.	TGTGCCAGCTGTTACGCGAAATCGGCAGGGAACGTCTACGAGAAGTACTTC	CASCYAKSAGNVYEKYF
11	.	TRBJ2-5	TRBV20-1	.	TGCATTGCTAGCGCCCAAGAGACACAGTATTTC	CIASAQETQYF
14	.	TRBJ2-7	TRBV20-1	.	TGCAGTGCTCGCCGGGGCCTGGGGATTTACGAGCAGCAGTTC	CSARRGLGIYEQQF
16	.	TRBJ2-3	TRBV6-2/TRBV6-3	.	TGTGTCAGCAGTTACTCCCTCCAGGATAGCACAGATACGCAATATTTT	CVSSYSLQDSTDTQYF
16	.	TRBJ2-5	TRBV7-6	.	TGTGCCAGCAGCCTTCTGGCGGGGCCGGTACAAGAGACACAGTACTTC	CASSLLAGPVQETQYF
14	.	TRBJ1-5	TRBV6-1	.	TGTGCCTGCAGTGAATTGACCGGGGGTCAGCCCCAACATTTT	CACSELTGGQPQHF
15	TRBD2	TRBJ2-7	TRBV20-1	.	TGCAGTGCCGCCGGGACTAGCGGGGCTTCGTACGGGCATTACTTC	CSAAGTSGASYGHYF
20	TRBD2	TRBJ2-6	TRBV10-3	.	TGTGCCACCAGTGAGCATGGGACTGGCGGGAGGGACTCTGGGGCCAACGCCCAGACTTTC	CATSEHGTGGRDSGANAQTF
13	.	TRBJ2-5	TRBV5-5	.	TGTGCCAGCACCGTAATTAGTGACGAGGCCCAGTACTTC	CASTVISDEAQYF
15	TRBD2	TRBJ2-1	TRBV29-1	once	TGCAGCGTTCCAGGGACTAGTGGGAGAGAGGCTGAGCTGTTCTTC	CSVPGTSGREAELFF
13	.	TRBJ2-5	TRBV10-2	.	TGCGCCAGCAGCGTGATGGGCCAAGAGGCCCAGTATTTC	CASSVMGQEAQYF